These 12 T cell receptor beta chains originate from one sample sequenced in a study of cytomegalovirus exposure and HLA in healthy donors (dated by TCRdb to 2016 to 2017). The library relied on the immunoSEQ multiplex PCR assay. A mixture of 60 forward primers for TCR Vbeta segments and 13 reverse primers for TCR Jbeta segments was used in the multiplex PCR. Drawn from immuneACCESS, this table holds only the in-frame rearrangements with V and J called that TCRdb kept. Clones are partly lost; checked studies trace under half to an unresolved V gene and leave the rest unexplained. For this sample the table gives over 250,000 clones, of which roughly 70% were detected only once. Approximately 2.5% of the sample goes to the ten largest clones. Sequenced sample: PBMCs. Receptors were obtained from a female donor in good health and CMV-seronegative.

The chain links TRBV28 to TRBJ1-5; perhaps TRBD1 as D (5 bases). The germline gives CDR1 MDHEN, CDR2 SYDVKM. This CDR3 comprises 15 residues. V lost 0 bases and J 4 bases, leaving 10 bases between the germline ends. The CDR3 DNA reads TGTGCCAGCAGTTTATGGCAGGGAAGAAATCAGCCCCAGCATTTT. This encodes CASSLWQGRNQPQHF.

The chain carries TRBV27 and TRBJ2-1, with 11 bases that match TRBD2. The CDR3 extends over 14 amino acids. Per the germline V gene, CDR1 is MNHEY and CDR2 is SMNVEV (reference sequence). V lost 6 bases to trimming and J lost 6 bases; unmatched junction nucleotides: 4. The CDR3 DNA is TGTGCCAGCAGGCTAGCGGGAGGATCCAATGAGCAGTTCTTC. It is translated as CASRLAGGSNEQFF.

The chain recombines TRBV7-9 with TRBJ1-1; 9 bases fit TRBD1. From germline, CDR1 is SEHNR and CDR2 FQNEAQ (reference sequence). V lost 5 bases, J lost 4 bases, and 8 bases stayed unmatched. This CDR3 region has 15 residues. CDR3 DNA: TGTGCCAGCAGCCCTCCGGGACAGGGTTTCACTGAAGCTTTCTTT. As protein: CASSPPGQGFTEAFF.

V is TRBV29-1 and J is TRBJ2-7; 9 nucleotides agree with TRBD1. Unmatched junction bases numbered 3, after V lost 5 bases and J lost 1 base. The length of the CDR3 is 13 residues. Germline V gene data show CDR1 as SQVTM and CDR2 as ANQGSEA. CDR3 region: CSVTGTGSYEQYF. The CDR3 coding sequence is TGCAGCGTTACCGGGACAGGGTCCTACGAGCAGTACTTC.

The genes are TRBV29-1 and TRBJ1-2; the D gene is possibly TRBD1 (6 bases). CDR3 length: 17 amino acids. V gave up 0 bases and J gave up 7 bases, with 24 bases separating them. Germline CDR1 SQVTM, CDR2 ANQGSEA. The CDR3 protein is CSVEDLDGDRPLGGYTF. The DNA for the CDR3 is TGCAGCGTTGAAGATTTAGACGGAGACAGGCCATTGGGTGGCTACACCTTC.

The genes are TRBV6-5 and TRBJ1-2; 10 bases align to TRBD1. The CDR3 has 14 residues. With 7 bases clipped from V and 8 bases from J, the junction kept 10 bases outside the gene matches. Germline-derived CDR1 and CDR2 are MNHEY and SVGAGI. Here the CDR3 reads CASKTPGTGVGYTF. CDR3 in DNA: TGTGCCAGCAAAACACCTGGGACAGGGGTAGGCTACACCTTC.

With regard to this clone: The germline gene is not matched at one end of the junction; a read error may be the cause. As DNA, the CDR3 is TGTTCCAGCAGCGTAGGCGGCGGGGGCTACACCTTC. This encodes CSSSVGGGGYTF. This chain connects TRBV7-9 to TRBJ1-2; no firm D call. The CDR3 consists of 12 residues. Germline V gene lookup returns CDR1 SEHNR and CDR2 FQNEAQ (reference sequence).

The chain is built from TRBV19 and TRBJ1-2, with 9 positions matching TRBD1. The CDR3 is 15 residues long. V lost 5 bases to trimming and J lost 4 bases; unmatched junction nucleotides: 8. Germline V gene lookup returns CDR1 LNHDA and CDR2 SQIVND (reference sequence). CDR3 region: CASSSPGQGPYGYTF. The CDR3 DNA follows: TGTGCCAGTAGTTCACCGGGACAGGGACCCTATGGCTACACCTTC.

CDR3 region: CASSPVQGMYEQYF. CDR3 DNA sequence: TGTGCCAGCTCACCCGTACAGGGGATGTACGAGCAGTACTTC. This chain joins TRBV18 and TRBJ2-7, with 7 bases aligning to TRBD1. With V trimmed by 3 bases and J by 4 bases, 6 bases remained unmatched. Germline V CDR1 and CDR2: KGHSH, LQKENI. The CDR3 is made up of 14 amino acids.

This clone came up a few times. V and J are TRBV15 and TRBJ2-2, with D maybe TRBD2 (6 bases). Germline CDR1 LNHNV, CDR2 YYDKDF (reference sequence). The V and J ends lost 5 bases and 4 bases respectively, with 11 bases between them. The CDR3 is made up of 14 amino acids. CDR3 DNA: TGTGCCACCAGCTCTGGACTACCCACCGGGGAGCTGTTTTTT. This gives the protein CATSSGLPTGELFF.

The CDR3 nucleotides are TGCAGCGTCTCCACCTTCGACAGTCAAGGCTACACCTTC. This translates into CSVSTFDSQGYTF. The chain couples TRBV29-1 to TRBJ1-2, with a weak D call TRBD1 (5 bases). This CDR3 spans 13 amino acids. From germline, CDR1 is SQVTM and CDR2 ANQGSEA. Trimming shortened V by 6 bases and J by 8 bases, and 19 bases separated the two germline ends.

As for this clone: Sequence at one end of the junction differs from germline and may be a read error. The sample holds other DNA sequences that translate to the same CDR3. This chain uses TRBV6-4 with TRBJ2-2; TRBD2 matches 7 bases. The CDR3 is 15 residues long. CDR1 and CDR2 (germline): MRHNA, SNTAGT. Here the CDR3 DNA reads TGTGCCAGCAGTGACGGCAGCGGGAACACCGGGGAGTTGTTTTTT. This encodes CASSDGSGNTGELFF.